These T cell receptor beta chains were read from a single sample in a study of shared clonotypes between healthy human individuals. Generated by immunoSEQ multiplex PCR, the TCRdb table keeps only in-frame clones and is missing some. The sample carries a few million clones, under 95% recorded once. The source material was naive CD4+ T cells from PBMCs. The receptors originated from a man aged 18-30 years in good health. Some clones in this sample may be carry-over from other donors' samples. The CDR3 runs from the conserved cysteine through the conserved F or W. Each record gives: CDR3 protein, CDR3 DNA, J gene, V gene, D gene, clone size. A D gene is named only where the DNA matches it firmly. Rows give clone size only sometimes, using once, few, many, or a class for an expanded clone.

CDR3: CSVVGAGETQYF
DNA: TGCAGCGTTGTAGGGGCTGGGGAGACCCAGTACTTC
J: TRBJ2-5
V: TRBV29-1
D: .
size: .

CDR3: CASSSGRTGGYQETQYF
DNA: TGTGCCAGCAGCTCCGGGAGGACAGGGGGGTACCAAGAGACCCAGTACTTC
J: TRBJ2-5
V: TRBV5-8
D: TRBD1
size: .

CDR3: CASSLVGAGGTGNTIYF
DNA: TGTGCCAGCAGCTTAGTGGGAGCAGGGGGCACTGGAAACACCATATATTTT
J: TRBJ1-3
V: TRBV7-2
D: TRBD1
size: .

CDR3: CASSPKANEKLFF
DNA: TGTGCCAGCAGTCCCAAAGCTAATGAAAAACTGTTTTTT
J: TRBJ1-4
V: TRBV6-5
D: .
size: .

CDR3: CASTRVGEERYGYTF
DNA: TGTGCCAGCACCCGAGTCGGGGAAGAGAGATATGGCTACACCTTC
J: TRBJ1-2
V: TRBV7-2
D: .
size: .

CDR3: CASSAGTSGRGGEQYF
DNA: TGTGCCAGCAGCGCCGGGACTAGCGGGAGGGGAGGCGAGCAGTACTTC
J: TRBJ2-7
V: TRBV5-4
D: TRBD2
size: .

CDR3: CASSLPRSRGYEQYF
DNA: TGTGCCAGCAGCTTGCCTAGGAGCAGGGGCTACGAGCAGTACTTC
J: TRBJ2-7
V: TRBV11-2
D: .
size: .

CDR3: CASSPSGGRTQYF
DNA: TGTGCCAGCAGCCCCAGCGGTGGGCGGACCCAGTACTTC
J: TRBJ2-5
V: TRBV6-6
D: .
size: .

CDR3: CASSPTGNTGELFF
DNA: TGCGCCAGCAGTCCCACAGGAAACACCGGGGAGCTGTTTTTT
J: TRBJ2-2
V: TRBV5-1
D: .
size: .

CDR3: CASSPGLAGKYQETQYF
DNA: TGCGCCAGCAGCCCGGGACTAGCGGGAAAATACCAAGAGACCCAGTACTTC
J: TRBJ2-5
V: TRBV5-1
D: TRBD2
size: .

CDR3: CASSLSGLTDTQYF
DNA: TGCGCCAGCAGCTTGAGCGGTCTTACAGATACGCAGTATTTT
J: TRBJ2-3
V: TRBV5-1
D: .
size: .

CDR3: CASSPYMGSLNYGYTF
DNA: TGCGCCAGCAGCCCCTACATGGGAAGTTTAAACTATGGCTACACCTTC
J: TRBJ1-2
V: TRBV4-3
D: .
size: .

CDR3: CASSQKAGYGYTF
DNA: TGTGCCAGCAGCCAAAAGGCAGGATATGGCTACACCTTC
J: TRBJ1-2
V: TRBV28
D: .
size: .

CDR3: CASSFSGGNQPQHF
DNA: TGTGCCAGCAGTTTCTCGGGGGGCAATCAGCCCCAGCATTTT
J: TRBJ1-5
V: TRBV27
D: .
size: .

CDR3: CASSLAQAGGYGYTF
DNA: TGTGCCAGCAGTTTAGCCCAAGCAGGGGGTTATGGCTACACCTTC
J: TRBJ1-2
V: TRBV28
D: TRBD1
size: .

CDR3: CASSLYRQGGETQYF
DNA: TGCGCCAGCAGCTTGTATAGGCAGGGAGGGGAGACCCAGTACTTC
J: TRBJ2-5
V: TRBV5-1
D: TRBD2
size: .

CDR3: CASSSEDRGRELFF
DNA: TGTGCCAGCAGTTCAGAAGACAGGGGGAGGGAGCTGTTTTTT
J: TRBJ2-2
V: TRBV28
D: TRBD1
size: .

CDR3: CACGGDSNQPQHF
DNA: TGTGCCTGCGGGGGGGATAGCAATCAGCCCCAGCATTTT
J: TRBJ1-5
V: TRBV2
D: .
size: .

CDR3: CASSVEGGAPLGEEQYF
DNA: TGTGCCAGCAGCGTAGAGGGAGGGGCCCCCTTGGGAGAAGAGCAGTACTTC
J: TRBJ2-7
V: TRBV9
D: TRBD2
size: .

CDR3: CASSQHRGLTDTQYF
DNA: TGTGCCAGCAGCCAGCACAGGGGGCTCACAGATACGCAGTATTTT
J: TRBJ2-3
V: TRBV13
D: TRBD1
size: .

CDR3: CASSLHLSRVNEQFF
DNA: TGTGCCAGCAGCTTGCATCTCAGCAGGGTCAATGAGCAGTTCTTC
J: TRBJ2-1
V: TRBV5-6
D: .
size: .

CDR3: CASSLFPPGINEQFF
DNA: TGTGCCAGCAGCTTGTTCCCTCCGGGAATAAATGAGCAGTTCTTC
J: TRBJ2-1
V: TRBV7-6
D: .
size: .

CDR3: CASSYPWTAEATF
DNA: TGTGCCAGTAGTTACCCCTGGACAGCCGAGGCCACCTTC
J: TRBJ1-2
V: TRBV19
D: .
size: .

CDR3: CASSETLHSYEQYF
DNA: TGTGCCAGCAGTGAAACCCTGCACTCCTACGAGCAGTACTTC
J: TRBJ2-7
V: TRBV6-1
D: .
size: .

CDR3: CASSLARGREYF
DNA: TGTGCCAGCAGCTTAGCAAGGGGACGGGAGTATTTT
J: TRBJ2-3
V: TRBV7-8
D: .
size: .

CDR3: CASSFPGADYGYTF
DNA: TGTGCCAGCAGCTTTCCGGGGGCCGACTATGGCTACACCTTC
J: TRBJ1-2
V: TRBV7-8
D: .
size: once

CDR3: CASSIVGLATDTQYF
DNA: TGTGCCAGTAGTATAGTGGGACTAGCGACAGATACGCAGTATTTT
J: TRBJ2-3
V: TRBV19
D: TRBD2
size: .

CDR3: CASSEGVSWTGGSFYGYTF
DNA: TGTGCCAGCAGTGAAGGGGTATCGTGGACAGGGGGATCTTTCTATGGCTACACCTTC
J: TRBJ1-2
V: TRBV6-1
D: TRBD1
size: .

CDR3: CASSFGYRPTSGGTYEQYF
DNA: TGTGCCAGCAGCTTCGGGTACAGGCCCACTAGCGGGGGCACCTACGAGCAGTACTTC
J: TRBJ2-7
V: TRBV7-2
D: TRBD2
size: .

CDR3: CASSPSGGNQPQHF
DNA: TGTGCCAGCTCACCTTCTGGGGGCAATCAGCCCCAGCATTTT
J: TRBJ1-5
V: TRBV18
D: .
size: .

CDR3: CASSFTLDEQYF
DNA: TGTGCCAGCAGCTTCACCCTTGACGAGCAGTACTTC
J: TRBJ2-7
V: TRBV7-9
D: .
size: .

CDR3: CASRRYNEQFF
DNA: TGTGCCAGCAGAAGGTACAATGAGCAGTTCTTC
J: TRBJ2-1
V: TRBV11-2
D: .
size: .

CDR3: CASSLIGQPQHF
DNA: TGTGCCAGCAGCTTGATTGGTCAGCCCCAGCATTTT
J: TRBJ1-5
V: TRBV7-2
D: .
size: .

CDR3: CASSELPKGGLQYYEQYF
DNA: TGTGCCAGCAGCGAACTTCCTAAAGGGGGACTGCAATACTACGAGCAGTACTTC
J: TRBJ2-7
V: TRBV11-2
D: .
size: .

CDR3: CASSERTSGRANEQFF
DNA: TGCGCCAGCAGTGAAAGAACTAGCGGGAGAGCTAATGAGCAGTTCTTC
J: TRBJ2-1
V: TRBV10-1
D: TRBD2
size: .

CDR3: CASSQGLARGLNSPLHF
DNA: TGCGCCAGCAGCCAAGGGTTGGCCAGGGGGCTGAATTCACCCCTCCACTTT
J: TRBJ1-6
V: TRBV4-1
D: TRBD1
size: .

CDR3: CASSLDRGHGEF
DNA: TGCGCCAGCAGCTTAGACAGGGGGCACGGAGAATTT
J: TRBJ1-3
V: TRBV5-1
D: TRBD1
size: .

CDR3: CASSTLRGTYNEQFF
DNA: TGTGCCAGCAGCACTCTCCGGGGGACCTACAATGAGCAGTTCTTC
J: TRBJ2-1
V: TRBV11-2
D: .
size: once

CDR3: CAISDGPSSGNTIYF
DNA: TGTGCCATCAGTGATGGGCCCAGCTCTGGAAACACCATATATTTT
J: TRBJ1-3
V: TRBV10-3
D: .
size: .

CDR3: CASSAGLGTEAFF
DNA: TGTGCCAGCTCGGCGGGTTTGGGTACTGAAGCTTTCTTT
J: TRBJ1-1
V: TRBV27
D: .
size: once

CDR3: CASSYGGAGRGNEQFF
DNA: TGTGCCAGCAGTTACGGCGGGGCGGGAAGGGGGAATGAGCAGTTCTTC
J: TRBJ2-1
V: TRBV6-5
D: .
size: .

CDR3: CASGDRATPYSNQPQHF
DNA: TGTGCCAGCGGGGACAGGGCCACACCTTATAGCAATCAGCCCCAGCATTTT
J: TRBJ1-5
V: TRBV5-5
D: TRBD1
size: .

CDR3: CASSLRGPGDTQYF
DNA: TGTGCCAGCAGCCTGCGGGGGCCCGGAGATACGCAGTATTTT
J: TRBJ2-3
V: TRBV6-6
D: .
size: .

CDR3: CASSQDLTSGRGDTQYF
DNA: TGCGCCAGCAGCCAAGATTTGACTAGCGGGAGGGGAGATACGCAGTATTTT
J: TRBJ2-3
V: TRBV4-3
D: TRBD2
size: .

CDR3: CASRVSGANVLTF
DNA: TGCGCCAGCAGGGTCTCTGGGGCCAACGTCCTGACTTTC
J: TRBJ2-6
V: TRBV5-1
D: .
size: .

CDR3: CAWSRAGAEAFF
DNA: TGTGCCTGGAGTCGGGCAGGGGCTGAAGCTTTCTTT
J: TRBJ1-1
V: TRBV30
D: .
size: .

CDR3: CASKGRGLLNTEAFF
DNA: TGTGCCAGCAAGGGCAGGGGGCTTTTGAACACTGAAGCTTTCTTT
J: TRBJ1-1
V: TRBV28
D: TRBD1
size: .

CDR3: CASSLVEGGQPQHF
DNA: TGCGCCAGCAGCTTGGTGGAGGGGGGTCAGCCCCAGCATTTT
J: TRBJ1-5
V: TRBV5-1
D: .
size: once